This T cell receptor (beta chain) stems from a study of beta chain features in type 1 diabetes. Every donor provided one heparinised blood draw, which averaged approximately 120 mL. Central memory, naive, regulatory and stem cell-like memory CD4+ cells were sorted by CD45RO/CCR7/CD25/CD127/CD95/CD27. Expressed TCRB transcripts were sequenced because the isolated RNA had all been reverse transcribed beforehand. Sequencing was performed with immunoSEQ multiplex PCR; in TCRdb, only in-frame clones are kept and a portion is missing. Among 250,000 to 300,000 clones listed, roughly an eighth were seen once. This clone showed up just a few times. Its antigen is as yet unknown. Notes on the study in general: Sequencing the cDNA could make cells with high TCR expression show up more than they should. Shorter TCRB CDR3s, moderately but significantly so, marked every one of the four CD4+ subsets in Type 1 diabetes patients.

Unmatched junction bases numbered 11, after V lost 4 bases and J lost 5 bases. This CDR3 contains 16 residues. CDR1 MGHRA and CDR2 YSYEKL come from the germline V gene. Sequenced input: naive CD4+ T cells from blood. The chain couples TRBV4-1 to TRBJ1-5, with 7 bases aligning to TRBD1. The sequence came from a man aged 25-45 years with type 1 diabetes. The CDR3 nucleotides are TGCGCCAGCAGCCCCACACAGGGGCCGGCGCATCAGCCCCAGCATTTT. Amino acids: CASSPTQGPAHQPQHF.